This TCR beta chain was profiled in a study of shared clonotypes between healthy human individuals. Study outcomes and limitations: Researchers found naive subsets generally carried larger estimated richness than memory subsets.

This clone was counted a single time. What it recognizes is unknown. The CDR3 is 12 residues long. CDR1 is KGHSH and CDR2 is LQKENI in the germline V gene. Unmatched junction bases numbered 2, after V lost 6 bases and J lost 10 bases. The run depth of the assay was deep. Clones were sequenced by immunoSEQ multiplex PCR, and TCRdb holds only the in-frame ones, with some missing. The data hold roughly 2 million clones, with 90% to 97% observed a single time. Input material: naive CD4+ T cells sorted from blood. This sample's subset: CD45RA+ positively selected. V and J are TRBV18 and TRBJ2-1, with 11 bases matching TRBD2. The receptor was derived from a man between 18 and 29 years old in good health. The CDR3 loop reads CASSSSGREQFF. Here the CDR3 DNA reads TGTGCCAGCTCGTCTAGCGGGAGGGAGCAGTTCTTC.